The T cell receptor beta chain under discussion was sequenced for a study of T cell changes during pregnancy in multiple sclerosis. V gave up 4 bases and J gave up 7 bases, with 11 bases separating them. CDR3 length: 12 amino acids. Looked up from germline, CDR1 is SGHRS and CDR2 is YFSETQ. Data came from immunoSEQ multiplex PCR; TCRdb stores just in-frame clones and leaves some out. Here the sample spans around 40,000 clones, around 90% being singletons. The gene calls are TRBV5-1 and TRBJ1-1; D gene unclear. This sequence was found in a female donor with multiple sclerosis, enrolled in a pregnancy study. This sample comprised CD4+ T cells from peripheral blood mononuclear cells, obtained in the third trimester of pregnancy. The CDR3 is CASSPSGSEAFF. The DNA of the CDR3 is TGCGCCAGCAGCCCCTCGGGGAGTGAAGCTTTCTTT.